This TCR beta chain was observed in a study of T cells in Graves' hyperthyroidism and ophthalmopathy (dated by TCRdb to 2018 to 2020). Turning to the overall study: Peripheral blood samples were taken at initial diagnosis, before any treatment was given. To identify distinguishing TCR V-J signatures, a discovery cohort of roughly 100 patients was used, comprising roughly 45 with Graves' ophthalmopathy and roughly 60 with stable Graves' hyperthyroidism. Prospective prediction of ophthalmopathy was tested in an independent validation cohort of 18 to 20 hyperthyroidism patients and 15 to 17 patients who later progressed to ophthalmopathy. The 85 to 100 discovery patients were divided at random into training and test sets in a 7:3 ratio. Thyroid tissue and blood T-cell repertoires from about six Graves' hyperthyroidism patients were also compared in the study. Following sampling, methimazole starting at 30 mg daily was given to hyperthyroidism patients, and high-dose intravenous methylprednisolone was given to ophthalmopathy patients. TCR Vbeta CDR3 sequencing of approximately 140 peripheral blood samples (around 45 ophthalmopathy, over 70 hyperthyroidism and around 17 progressor patients) is reported in the paper.

Ophthalmopathy patients had moderately to severely active disease, with a Clinical Activity Score of 3 or more, a NOSPECS grade of 4 or more, and a disease duration of less than 3 months. Exclusion was applied to patients with uncontrolled infections, other autoimmune diseases, pregnancy or lactation. Clinical symptoms, serum thyroxine and TRAb, thyroid ultrasound, and orbital computed tomography formed the basis for the diagnoses. PBMCs were separated from approximately 10 ml of fresh peripheral blood using Ficoll-Paque density gradient centrifugation. Trizol reagent was used to extract total RNA, and RNA quality was then checked on an Agilent 2100 Bioanalyzer. Study-level results and caveats: During validation, the model predicted progression to ophthalmopathy a median of roughly 7.1 months ahead of onset, with almost 71% sensitivity and about 72% specificity. Sample size was not statistically predetermined, and investigators were not blinded to group allocation. In cross-validation, a model built on a 13 V-J signature told ophthalmopathy apart from stable hyperthyroidism with less than 90% sensitivity and roughly 81% specificity, and in testing the same model reached 80%/75%. Most expanded thyroid clonotypes (frequency above 0.001) were also detected in blood, suggesting blood repertoires may reflect thyroid immune responses.

To note about this clonotype: No antigen is known for it. The record has no base qualities; no much larger clone is one base away.

The TCR beta CDR3 regions were amplified from the RNA transcripts. The TCR CDR3 was subjected to a first round of RT-PCR using the HTBI primer set and the Qiagen OneStep RT-PCR kit. A second multiplex PCR round built the libraries, followed by size selection and purification. Paired-end sequencing of the libraries was performed with 100 bp reads on an Illumina HiSeq2000. The original methods were these. SOAPnuke was used to process the raw data, removing reads that contained adapters or uncalled bases, had a mean Phred below 15, or lacked an exact match to the constant primer or identifier. High-quality paired reads were merged using COPE v1.2.5, and each unique nucleotide sequence was defined as a clonotype. MiTCR v1.1 was used to align the clonotypes against IMGT TRBV, TRBD and TRBJ reference segments. Only V-J combinations with frequency above 0.0001, covering 99.2% of repertoires, were analysed. The TCS score was defined as F50 (clonal expansion) divided by E x V (chaos), with BLOSUM62-based TCRdist calculated between CDR3 peptides within each V-J. Welch's t-statistics and random forest reduced some 510 V-J features to fewer than 15, which were used in a naive Bayes classifier (R e1071). TCRdb reworked the public reads: Q25 trimming with fastp, MiXCR clone assembly, productive beta chains retained. Here each entry gathers all rows of one CDR3 protein and keeps the most common genes and DNA. The V and J calls and clone size come from TCRdb's table, not from the authors' own analysis. This sample is represented by fewer than 250,000 distinct CDR3 sequences; over 15% of them were singletons. Under 35% of the sample comes from the top ten.

The CDR3 contains 17 residues, cysteine and phenylalanine counted. Only the CDR3 DNA is retained, 51 bases long and in frame from the first base. CDR1 and CDR2, looked up from the germline V gene, are LGHNT and FRNRAP. V is pared back by 0 bases and J by 2 bases, with 14 bases lying between the germline termini. The chain joins TRBV12-5 to TRBJ2-1, and perhaps TRBD1 as D gene, on 5 matching bases. The sequence was obtained from a woman in her late teens or twenties with Graves' ophthalmopathy. The sample comprised blood. The nucleotides are TGTGCTAGTGGTTTGGTGGGTGCCCAGGGAACCTACAATGAGCAGTTCTTC. Protein translation: CASGLVGAQGTYNEQFF.